This T cell receptor (beta chain) was obtained from a study of T-cell memory formation after mild COVID-19. TCRdb re-derived calls from the 5' RACE reads in MiXCR, one entry per CDR3 protein. Of approximately 450,000 distinct CDR3 sequences in the sample, 15% to 20% were seen once. CDR1 and CDR2 (germline): MGHRA, YSYEKL. The CDR3 has 15 residues. The V end lost 4 bases, the J end lost 1 base, and 11 bases lay between the germline ends. The specimen sequenced was PBMCs or a T cell subset sorted from them (not recorded which). This clonotype originated in an adult woman who had mild COVID-19 (a few samples of this study predate the infection). Cell type and time point are not known. The chain employs TRBV4-1 and TRBJ1-5; possibly TRBD1 for D (6 bases). CDR3 in DNA: TGCGCCAGCAGCCTCAACAGGGCGAGCAATCAGCCCCAGCATTTT. Its translation is CASSLNRASNQPQHF.